The rows below give T cell receptor beta chains drawn from one sample of a study of shared clonotypes between healthy human individuals. This table comes from immunoSEQ multiplex PCR, and its TCRdb copy is limited to in-frame clones, with some not included. The table lists millions of clones, over 85% of them singletons. Sequencing input: naive CD4+ T cells sorted from blood. Receptors were obtained from a man aged 18-30 years in good health. The CDR3 runs from the conserved cysteine through the conserved F or W. A D gene is named only where the DNA matches it firmly. Clone size, where shown, is once, few, many, or a class for clones that have expanded.

cdr3_aa: CASSFALGTQETQYF; cdr3_nt: TGTGCCAGCAGTTTTGCCCTCGGGACTCAAGAGACCCAGTACTTC; clone_size: -; v_call: TRBV27; d_call: -; j_call: TRBJ2-5
cdr3_aa: CASSEQGIRKLFF; cdr3_nt: TGTGCCAGCAGTGAACAGGGGATTCGAAAACTGTTTTTT; clone_size: -; v_call: TRBV6-1; d_call: -; j_call: TRBJ1-4
cdr3_aa: CASSDSTGFGYTF; cdr3_nt: TGTGCCAGCAGTGACTCGACAGGGTTTGGCTATACCTTC; clone_size: -; v_call: TRBV25-1; d_call: TRBD1; j_call: TRBJ1-2
cdr3_aa: CASSLLLAGGDNEQFF; cdr3_nt: TGTGCCAGCAGTCTGCTCCTAGCGGGGGGCGACAATGAGCAGTTCTTC; clone_size: -; v_call: TRBV5-6; d_call: TRBD2; j_call: TRBJ2-1
cdr3_aa: CASSVASGADTQYF; cdr3_nt: TGTGCCAGCAGCGTAGCGTCAGGGGCAGATACGCAGTATTTT; clone_size: -; v_call: TRBV9; d_call: -; j_call: TRBJ2-3
cdr3_aa: CASSRTGHTNSPLHF; cdr3_nt: TGTGCCAGCAGCCGAACGGGACACACGAATTCACCCCTCCACTTT; clone_size: -; v_call: TRBV6-5; d_call: -; j_call: TRBJ1-6
cdr3_aa: CASLLQGTNEKLFF; cdr3_nt: TGTGCCAGCCTACTACAGGGTACCAATGAAAAACTGTTTTTT; clone_size: -; v_call: TRBV2; d_call: -; j_call: TRBJ1-4
cdr3_aa: CASSAGGPGTYNSPLHF; cdr3_nt: TGTGCCAGCAGTGCTGGGGGCCCGGGGACCTATAATTCACCCCTCCACTTT; clone_size: -; v_call: TRBV6-1; d_call: -; j_call: TRBJ1-6
cdr3_aa: CASSPTSGTPRTQYF; cdr3_nt: TGCGCCAGCAGTCCGACTAGCGGGACCCCCAGGACCCAGTACTTC; clone_size: -; v_call: TRBV10-1; d_call: TRBD2; j_call: TRBJ2-5
cdr3_aa: CASSLRSGVSSYEQYF; cdr3_nt: TGTGCCAGCAGCTTAAGGAGCGGGGTCAGTTCCTACGAGCAGTACTTC; clone_size: -; v_call: TRBV7-2; d_call: TRBD2; j_call: TRBJ2-7
cdr3_aa: CASSPGQGAWDEQFF; cdr3_nt: TGCGCCAGCAGCCCGGGACAGGGGGCGTGGGATGAGCAGTTCTTC; clone_size: -; v_call: TRBV4-1; d_call: TRBD1; j_call: TRBJ2-1
cdr3_aa: CASSDNTGANSPLHF; cdr3_nt: TGCGCCAGCAGCGACAATACAGGGGCAAATTCACCCCTCCACTTT; clone_size: -; v_call: TRBV5-1; d_call: TRBD1; j_call: TRBJ1-6
cdr3_aa: CASSLGAVNTEAFF; cdr3_nt: TGTGCCAGCAGCCTCGGGGCAGTGAACACTGAAGCTTTCTTT; clone_size: -; v_call: TRBV11-2; d_call: -; j_call: TRBJ1-1
cdr3_aa: CASSLEGGGTYNEQFF; cdr3_nt: TGTGCCAGCAGCTTAGAGGGCGGGGGGACCTACAATGAGCAGTTCTTC; clone_size: -; v_call: TRBV7-8; d_call: TRBD2; j_call: TRBJ2-1
cdr3_aa: CASTGQGAISPLHF; cdr3_nt: TGTGCCAGCACCGGACAGGGGGCAATCTCACCCCTCCACTTT; clone_size: -; v_call: TRBV21-1; d_call: -; j_call: TRBJ1-6
cdr3_aa: CASSLRRGASYNEQFF; cdr3_nt: TGTGCCAGCAGCCTTCGGCGGGGGGCCTCCTACAATGAGCAGTTCTTC; clone_size: -; v_call: TRBV7-9; d_call: TRBD2; j_call: TRBJ2-1
cdr3_aa: CASSQGQGNEQFF; cdr3_nt: TGTGCCAGCAGTCAGGGGCAAGGAAATGAGCAGTTCTTC; clone_size: few; v_call: TRBV28; d_call: -; j_call: TRBJ2-1
cdr3_aa: CSACPGTVGNEQFF; cdr3_nt: TGCAGCGCATGCCCCGGGACAGTAGGTAATGAGCAGTTCTTC; clone_size: -; v_call: TRBV29-1; d_call: TRBD1; j_call: TRBJ2-1
cdr3_aa: CASSKMPTGANSYEQYF; cdr3_nt: TGTGCCAGCAGCAAGATGCCGACAGGGGCCAACTCCTACGAGCAGTACTTC; clone_size: -; v_call: TRBV27; d_call: TRBD1; j_call: TRBJ2-7
cdr3_aa: CASSYPGGRETQYF; cdr3_nt: TGTGCCAGCAGTTACCCCGGGGGCCGCGAGACCCAGTACTTC; clone_size: -; v_call: TRBV6-6; d_call: -; j_call: TRBJ2-5
cdr3_aa: CASSIGTNTEAFF; cdr3_nt: TGTGCCAGCAGCATTGGGACGAACACTGAAGCTTTCTTT; clone_size: -; v_call: TRBV7-9; d_call: -; j_call: TRBJ1-1
cdr3_aa: CAWSASGTVNEKLFF; cdr3_nt: TGTGCCTGGAGTGCCTCCGGGACTGTGAATGAAAAACTGTTTTTT; clone_size: -; v_call: TRBV30; d_call: -; j_call: TRBJ1-4
cdr3_aa: CAIGLGDEQYF; cdr3_nt: TGTGCCATCGGCCTGGGGGACGAGCAGTACTTC; clone_size: -; v_call: TRBV10-3; d_call: -; j_call: TRBJ2-7
cdr3_aa: CASSQGDRGNTEAFF; cdr3_nt: TGCGCCAGCAGCCAGGGGGACAGGGGAAACACTGAAGCTTTCTTT; clone_size: -; v_call: TRBV4-1; d_call: TRBD1; j_call: TRBJ1-1
cdr3_aa: CASSLGGSPNTEAFF; cdr3_nt: TGTGCCAGCAGCTTAGGGGGGAGCCCGAACACTGAAGCTTTCTTT; clone_size: -; v_call: TRBV7-2; d_call: -; j_call: TRBJ1-1
cdr3_aa: CASSIGETIQYF; cdr3_nt: TGTGCCAGCAGTATAGGGGAGACCATTCAGTACTTC; clone_size: -; v_call: TRBV28; d_call: -; j_call: TRBJ2-4
cdr3_aa: CASSLDRYSYEQYF; cdr3_nt: TGTGCCAGCAGCTTGGATCGATACTCCTACGAGCAGTACTTC; clone_size: -; v_call: TRBV7-2; d_call: -; j_call: TRBJ2-7
cdr3_aa: CASSLATDRGLFVNTEAFF; cdr3_nt: TGTGCCAGCAGCTTAGCCACGGACAGGGGGCTGTTCGTGAACACTGAAGCTTTCTTT; clone_size: -; v_call: TRBV7-9; d_call: TRBD1; j_call: TRBJ1-1
cdr3_aa: CASKQSSGNTIYF; cdr3_nt: TGTGCCAGCAAACAGAGCTCTGGAAACACCATATATTTT; clone_size: -; v_call: TRBV6-1; d_call: -; j_call: TRBJ1-3
cdr3_aa: CASRPTSGINTGELFF; cdr3_nt: TGTGCCAGCAGGCCAACTAGCGGGATTAACACCGGGGAGCTGTTTTTT; clone_size: -; v_call: TRBV7-6; d_call: TRBD2; j_call: TRBJ2-2
cdr3_aa: CAWSSTGYAFF; cdr3_nt: TGTGCCTGGAGCTCAACAGGGTATGCTTTCTTT; clone_size: -; v_call: TRBV30; d_call: -; j_call: TRBJ1-1
cdr3_aa: CASSEGRKDDIQYF; cdr3_nt: TGTGCCAGCAGTGAAGGTCGAAAGGATGACATTCAGTACTTC; clone_size: -; v_call: TRBV6-1; d_call: -; j_call: TRBJ2-4
cdr3_aa: CASSSQSGVNEQYF; cdr3_nt: TGTGCCAGCAGCTCCCAGTCAGGGGTCAACGAGCAGTACTTC; clone_size: -; v_call: TRBV11-2; d_call: -; j_call: TRBJ2-7
cdr3_aa: CASSVGYGLADSYNEQFF; cdr3_nt: TGTGCCAGCAGCGTAGGGTATGGTCTAGCGGACTCCTACAATGAGCAGTTCTTC; clone_size: -; v_call: TRBV9; d_call: TRBD2; j_call: TRBJ2-1
cdr3_aa: CASTPRDRNTEAFF; cdr3_nt: TGTGCCAGCACTCCCCGGGACCGGAACACTGAAGCTTTCTTT; clone_size: -; v_call: TRBV6-5; d_call: -; j_call: TRBJ1-1